This T cell receptor beta chain is drawn from a study of T cell repertoires in cytomegalovirus infection. TCRdb ran MiXCR on the reads and lists one entry per CDR3 protein. Counted here are 150,000 or so distinct CDR3 sequences, 30% to 40% occurring once; the ten biggest clones make up 52%. This clonotype was counted only a few times. Its antigen remains unidentified. V was shortened by 6 bases and J by 1 base, with 16 bases between the two germline ends. From germline, CDR1 is MDHEN and CDR2 SYDVKM. This CDR3 contains 16 residues. V usage is TRBV28 and J usage is TRBJ1-5, with D perhaps matching TRBD1 (5 bases). This clonotype was sampled from a human donor in good health (CMV status not recorded). Some clones in this sample may be carry-over from other donors' samples. This material consisted of CD8+ T cells from cultured PBMCs, taken from culture after CMV antigen stimulation. The CDR3 coding sequence is TGTGCCAGCAGGTGGGACCGTCCCTGGAGCAATCAGCCCCAGCATTTT. Residues: CASRWDRPWSNQPQHF.